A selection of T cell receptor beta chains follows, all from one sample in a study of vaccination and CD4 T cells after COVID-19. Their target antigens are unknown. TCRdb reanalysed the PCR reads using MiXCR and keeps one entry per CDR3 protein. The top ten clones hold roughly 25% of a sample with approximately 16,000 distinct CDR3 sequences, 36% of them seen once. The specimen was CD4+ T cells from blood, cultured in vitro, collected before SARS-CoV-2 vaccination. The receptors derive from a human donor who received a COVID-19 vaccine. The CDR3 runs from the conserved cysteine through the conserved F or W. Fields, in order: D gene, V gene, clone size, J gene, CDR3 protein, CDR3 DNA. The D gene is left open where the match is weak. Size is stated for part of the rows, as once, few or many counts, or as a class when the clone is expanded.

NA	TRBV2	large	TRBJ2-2	CASSKTGNTGELFF	TGTGCCAGCAGTAAGACAGGGAACACCGGGGAGCTGTTTTTT
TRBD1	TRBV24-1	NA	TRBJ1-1	CATSDSDREAFF	TGTGCCACCAGTGATTCGGACAGGGAAGCTTTCTTT
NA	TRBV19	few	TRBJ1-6	CASSIPQPANSPLHF	TGTGCCAGTAGTATACCCCAACCTGCTAATTCACCCCTCCACTTT
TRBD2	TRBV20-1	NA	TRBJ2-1	CSAREPKGLAAYNEQFF	TGCAGTGCTAGAGAGCCTAAGGGACTAGCGGCCTACAATGAGCAGTTCTTC
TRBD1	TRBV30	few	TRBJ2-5	CAWSTTGMETQYF	TGTGCCTGGAGTACGACAGGGATGGAGACCCAGTACTTC
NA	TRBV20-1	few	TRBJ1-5	CSASQSWGPYSNQPQHF	TGCAGTGCTAGCCAGAGTTGGGGTCCTTATAGCAATCAGCCCCAGCATTTT
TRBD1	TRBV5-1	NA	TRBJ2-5	CASSLAPGGRETQYF	TGCGCCAGCAGCTTGGCGCCAGGGGGCAGAGAGACCCAGTACTTC
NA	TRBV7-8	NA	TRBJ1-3	CASSWTGGTIYF	TGTGCCAGCAGCTGGACGGGAGGGACCATATATTTT
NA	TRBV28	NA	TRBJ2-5	CASSGVERGGPIPTQYF	TGTGCCAGCAGTGGGGTGGAGAGGGGGGGGCCGATCCCGACCCAGTACTTC
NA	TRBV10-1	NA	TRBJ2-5	CASSESKEGETQYF	TGCGCCAGCAGTGAGTCTAAGGAAGGAGAGACCCAGTACTTC
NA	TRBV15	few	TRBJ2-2	CATSRSRGTGELFF	TGTGCCACCAGCAGATCCAGGGGCACCGGGGAGCTGTTTTTT
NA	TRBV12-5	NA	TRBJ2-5	CASGLSSSAETQYF	TGTGCTAGTGGTCTTTCCTCTAGCGCAGAGACCCAGTACTTC
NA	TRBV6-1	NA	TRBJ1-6	CASTLKADNSPLHF	TGTGCCAGCACCCTCAAGGCGGATAATTCACCCCTCCACTTT
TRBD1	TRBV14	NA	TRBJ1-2	CASSQYTHGQGAYTF	TGTGCCAGCAGCCAGTATACCCATGGACAGGGCGCCTACACCTTC
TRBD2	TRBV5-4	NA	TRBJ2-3	CASSLSGLAAWLSTDTQYF	TGTGCCAGCAGCTTGTCGGGACTAGCGGCCTGGTTGAGCACAGATACGCAGTATTTT
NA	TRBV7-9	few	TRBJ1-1	CASSLVNTEAFF	TGTGCCAGCAGCTTAGTGAACACTGAAGCTTTCTTT
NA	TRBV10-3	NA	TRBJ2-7	CAVRVGGGEQYF	TGTGCCGTCCGAGTCGGGGGTGGCGAGCAGTACTTC
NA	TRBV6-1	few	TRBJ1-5	CASTRDGNSNQPQHF	TGTGCCAGCACCAGGGACGGGAACAGCAATCAGCCCCAGCATTTT
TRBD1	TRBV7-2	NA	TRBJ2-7	CASSYRDRGFYEQYF	TGTGCCAGCAGCTACCGGGACAGGGGGTTCTACGAGCAGTACTTC
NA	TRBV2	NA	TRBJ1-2	CATTLSVDGYTF	TGTGCCACGACCCTGAGCGTCGATGGCTACACCTTC
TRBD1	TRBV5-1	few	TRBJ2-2	CASTRYGTGDTGELFF	TGCGCCAGCACGCGATACGGGACAGGGGACACCGGGGAGCTGTTTTTT
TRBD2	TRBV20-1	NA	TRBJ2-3	CSASTSGSTDTQYF	TGCAGTGCTAGTACTAGCGGAAGCACAGATACGCAGTATTTT
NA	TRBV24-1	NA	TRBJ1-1	CATSDTGNTEAFF	TGTGCCACCAGTGATACAGGTAACACTGAAGCTTTCTTT
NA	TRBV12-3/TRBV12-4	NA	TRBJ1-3	CASSPSGGTIYF	TGTGCCAGCAGTCCCTCTGGGGGCACCATATATTTT
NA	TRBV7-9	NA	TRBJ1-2	CASSLADLGFDRNGYTF	TGTGCCAGCAGCTTAGCTGATTTGGGATTTGACAGAAATGGCTACACCTTC
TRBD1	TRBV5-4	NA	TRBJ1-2	CATEPDRGNYGYTF	TGTGCCACCGAACCGGACAGGGGGAACTATGGCTACACCTTC
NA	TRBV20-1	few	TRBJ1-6	CSARVADDSPLHF	TGCAGTGCTAGGGTGGCAGATGATTCACCCCTCCACTTT
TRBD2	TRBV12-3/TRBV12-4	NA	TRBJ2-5	CASSPGLAGDETQYF	TGTGCCAGCAGTCCTGGACTAGCGGGGGACGAGACCCAGTACTTC
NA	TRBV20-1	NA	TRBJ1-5	CSARDHRGHGNQPQHF	TGCAGTGCTAGAGATCATCGGGGGCATGGGAATCAGCCCCAGCATTTT
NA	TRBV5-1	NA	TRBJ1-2	CASSFGGVGGYTF	TGCGCCAGCAGCTTCGGGGGGGTAGGTGGCTACACCTTC
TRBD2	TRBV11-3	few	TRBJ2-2	CASSLGLARAGELFF	TGTGCCAGCAGCTTAGGACTAGCGCGGGCCGGGGAGCTGTTTTTT
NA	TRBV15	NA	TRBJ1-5	CATSRYVQPGTFNQPQHF	TGTGCCACCAGCAGGTATGTACAGCCCGGTACCTTCAATCAGCCCCAGCATTTT
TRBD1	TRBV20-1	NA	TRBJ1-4	CSARGTGARGFNEKLFF	TGCAGTGCTAGAGGGACAGGGGCCCGGGGTTTTAATGAAAAACTGTTTTTT
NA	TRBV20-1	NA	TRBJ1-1	CSATRTATEAFF	TGCAGTGCTACCCGGACCGCCACTGAAGCTTTCTTT
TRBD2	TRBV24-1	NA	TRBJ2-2	CATSGGDTGELFF	TGTGCCACCAGCGGGGGGGACACCGGGGAGCTGTTTTTT
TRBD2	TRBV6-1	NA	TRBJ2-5	CASQTSGFGETQYF	TGTGCCAGCCAGACTAGCGGTTTCGGGGAGACCCAGTACTTC
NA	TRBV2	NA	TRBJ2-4	CASRDRTATKNIQYF	TGTGCCAGCAGGGACCGGACGGCAACCAAAAACATTCAGTACTTC
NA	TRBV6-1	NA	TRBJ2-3	CASRDLASRNPLFRTDTQYF	TGTGCCAGCAGAGATCTAGCGAGCCGAAACCCACTCTTCCGCACAGATACGCAGTATTTT
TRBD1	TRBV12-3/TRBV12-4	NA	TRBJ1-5	CASSPQGASNQPQHF	TGTGCCAGCAGTCCTCAGGGGGCAAGCAATCAGCCCCAGCATTTT
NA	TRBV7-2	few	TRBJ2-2	CASSLLQGGIGELFF	TGTGCCAGCAGCTTATTACAGGGAGGGATCGGGGAGCTGTTTTTT